This entry is about one TCR beta chain. This table comes from immunoSEQ multiplex PCR, and its TCRdb copy is limited to in-frame clones, with some not included. Among 14,000 to 15,000 clones listed, around 61% were seen once. This sample stems from a study of PD-1 blockade in classical Hodgkin lymphoma. About the research overall: Patients were dosed intravenously with nivolumab at 3 mg/kg every 2 weeks.

V was shortened by 8 bases and J by 2 bases, with 14 bases between the two germline ends. Germline V gene lookup returns CDR1 MNHEY and CDR2 SMNVEV (reference sequence). The CDR3 consists of 14 residues. There was relapse after autologous stem cell transplantation in every patient, and there was variation in brentuximab vedotin exposure. Material: peripheral blood mononuclear cells (PBMCs), obtained at baseline. This receptor was obtained from a human donor with classical Hodgkin lymphoma. The rearrangement links TRBV27 to TRBJ2-3; D possibly corresponds to TRBD1 (5 bases). DNA for the CDR3: TGTGCCAGCCGTGTTGACGGACACACAGATACGCAGTATTTT. It encodes CASRVDGHTDTQYF.